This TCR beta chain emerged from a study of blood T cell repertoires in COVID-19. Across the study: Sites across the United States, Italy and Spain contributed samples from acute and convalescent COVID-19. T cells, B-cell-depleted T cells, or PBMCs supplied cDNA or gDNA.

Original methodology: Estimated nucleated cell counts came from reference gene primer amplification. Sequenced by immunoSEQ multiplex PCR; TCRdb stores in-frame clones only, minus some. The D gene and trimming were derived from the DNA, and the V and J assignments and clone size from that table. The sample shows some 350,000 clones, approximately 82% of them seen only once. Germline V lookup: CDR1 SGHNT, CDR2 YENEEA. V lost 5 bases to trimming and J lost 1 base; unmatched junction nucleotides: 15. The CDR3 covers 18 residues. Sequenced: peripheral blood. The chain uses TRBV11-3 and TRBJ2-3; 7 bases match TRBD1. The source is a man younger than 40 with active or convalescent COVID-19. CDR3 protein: CASSGRDSYFSGTDTQYF. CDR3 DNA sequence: TGTGCCAGCAGCGGCCGGGACAGTTATTTTTCGGGCACAGATACGCAGTATTTT.